This T cell receptor beta chain comes out of a study of blood T cells in healthy people across ages. Overall study results and limits: In older individuals, TCR beta diversity per million T cells was lower, falling roughly linearly with age. The donors' CMV status was not determined, possibly confounding changes in expanded clonotypes.

Combining a sample-barcoded 5' primer with a J-beta primer mix, a second PCR ran for roughly 6 to 11 cycles. A template-switch adaptor with 12 random nucleotides tagged each cDNA molecule. TCRdb re-called the 5' RACE reads through MiXCR, storing one row per CDR3 protein. There are about a million distinct CDR3 sequences in the sample; 30% to 40% occur only once, and 10% to 15% lies in the top ten. On this clonotype itself: Its target is not known.

The extraction recovered at least 5.5 micrograms of total RNA per sample. Germline V gives CDR1 MDHEN, CDR2 SYDVKM. V was pared by 2 bases and J by 6 bases, with 10 bases of the junction left unmatched. CDR3 length equals 17 residues. Material for sequencing was blood. This TCR came from a man younger than 35 in good health. This chain uses TRBV28 with TRBJ1-6; TRBD1 agrees at 7 bases. Here the CDR3 reads CASSLGGDSTLNSPLHF. The CDR3 DNA is TGTGCCAGCAGTTTAGGGGGGGACAGTACCCTTAATTCACCCCTCCACTTT. Full variable domain (rest looked up from reference TRBV28 and TRBJ1-6): DVKVTQSSRYLVKRTGEKVFLECVQDMDHENMFWYRQDPGLGLRLIYFSYDVKMKEKGDIPEGYSVSREKKERFSLILESASTNQTSMYLCASSLGGDSTLNSPLHFGNGTRLTVT.